This T cell receptor beta chain was obtained from a study of radiation and T cells in renal cell carcinoma. Findings and limits, study-wide: From baseline, blood top tumor clonotypes peaked at 2 weeks post-radiation.

On this clone: Its antigen is not identified.

Time point: blood 2 weeks post-SBRT. The treatment is: 15 Gy SBRT to primary tumor, nephrectomy 4 weeks later. After SBRT, blood was collected at 2 and 4 weeks, plus baseline. Sequenced by immunoSEQ multiplex PCR; TCRdb stores in-frame clones only, minus some. The data show 160,000 or so clones, 87% seen once. The V segment lost 6 bases and the J segment 3 bases; nucleotides outside the gene matches: 5. The CDR3 runs 15 residues. The V gene's germline CDR1 is LNHDA and CDR2 SQIVND (reference sequence). The chain couples TRBV19 to TRBJ1-4, with TRBD1 identical over 9 bases. The sequencing used blood, collected from a patient whose treatment included radiotherapy and nephrectomy. This receptor was taken from a woman aged 45-59 years with renal cell carcinoma. For the CDR3, the DNA is TGTGCCAGTAGGGGACAGGGTATGGCTAATGAAAAACTGTTTTTT. It translates to CASRGQGMANEKLFF.